The rows below give T cell receptor beta chains drawn from one sample of a study of shared clonotypes between healthy human individuals. The data were produced by immunoSEQ multiplex PCR, yet TCRdb's version contains in-frame clones alone and is incomplete. The sample includes about 2 million clones, roughly 94% seen only once; the top ten take 0.9% to 1.5%. Specimen: naive CD8+ T cells sorted from blood. The receptor source for this set is a man younger than 30 in good health. Each CDR3 is given with its conserved first and last residue. D genes are given only for firm matches. Size values are once, few and many counts, or a class for expanded clones, and some rows have none.

TRBV29-1	TRBJ2-7	TRBD2	-	14	CSVVLLAGSYEQYF	TGCAGCGTTGTGTTACTAGCGGGCTCCTACGAGCAGTACTTC
TRBV7-8	TRBJ2-5	TRBD2	-	15	CASSVAGGAEETQYF	TGTGCCAGCAGCGTGGCCGGGGGGGCAGAGGAGACCCAGTACTTC
TRBV25-1	TRBJ2-2	TRBD1	-	15	CASSAGTGSPGELFF	TGTGCCAGCAGTGCAGGGACAGGGTCCCCCGGGGAGCTGTTTTTT
TRBV30	TRBJ2-7	-	-	13	CAWDLTSSYEQYF	TGTGCCTGGGACCTGACCAGCTCCTACGAGCAGTACTTC
TRBV27	TRBJ2-7	-	-	13	CASRSPGSYEQYF	TGTGCCAGCAGGTCCCCGGGGAGCTACGAGCAGTACTTC
TRBV7-9	TRBJ2-7	-	-	17	CASSPHMQGNSPYEQYF	TGTGCCAGCAGCCCTCACATGCAGGGTAATTCCCCCTACGAGCAGTACTTC
TRBV29-1	TRBJ2-1	-	-	13	CSVGAVSYNEQFF	TGCAGCGTGGGGGCAGTTTCCTACAATGAGCAGTTCTTC
TRBV5-4	TRBJ1-5	TRBD1	-	14	CASSTGGRNQPQHF	TGTGCCAGCAGTACAGGGGGACGCAATCAGCCCCAGCATTTT
TRBV15	TRBJ2-3	-	-	17	CATSVFWGSGYTDTQYF	TGTGCCACCAGCGTGTTTTGGGGTAGCGGATACACAGATACGCAGTATTTT
TRBV10-3	TRBJ2-1	-	-	15	CAAEGEGSSYNEQFF	TGTGCCGCCGAGGGTGAGGGGAGCTCCTACAATGAGCAGTTCTTC
TRBV10-3	TRBJ2-3	-	-	14	CAISEPMYTDTQYF	TGTGCCATCAGTGAGCCCATGTACACAGATACGCAGTATTTT
TRBV7-2	TRBJ2-7	TRBD2	once	18	CASSYHFGLAESGYEQYF	TGTGCCAGCAGCTATCATTTTGGACTAGCGGAGTCAGGCTACGAGCAGTACTTC
TRBV7-2	TRBJ2-3	TRBD2	once	15	CASSFGREGTDTQYF	TGTGCCAGCAGCTTCGGGCGGGAGGGAACAGATACGCAGTATTTT
TRBV19	TRBJ2-1	-	-	15	CASSIPSKSYNEQFF	TGTGCCAGTAGTATACCCAGCAAGTCCTACAATGAGCAGTTCTTC
TRBV10-2	TRBJ2-7	-	-	14	CASSESRASNEQYF	TGCGCCAGCAGTGAGTCGAGGGCTAGCAACGAGCAGTACTTC
TRBV15	TRBJ2-3	TRBD2	-	16	CATSRGTSGGSDTQYF	TGTGCCACCAGCAGAGGGACTAGCGGGGGTTCAGATACGCAGTATTTT
TRBV11-2	TRBJ2-3	-	-	14	CASPGRGYTDTQYF	TGTGCCAGCCCCGGGCGTGGGTACACAGATACGCAGTATTTT
TRBV4-2	TRBJ1-6	TRBD1	-	16	CASSLGGLSYNSPLHF	TGTGCCAGCAGCTTAGGGGGCCTTAGCTATAATTCACCCCTCCACTTT
TRBV9	TRBJ2-7	TRBD2	-	14	CASSSGTSFNEQYF	TGTGCCAGCAGCTCGGGGACTAGCTTCAACGAGCAGTACTTC
TRBV6-6	TRBJ1-4	-	few	13	CASREKGFEKLFF	TGTGCCAGCAGGGAAAAGGGGTTTGAAAAACTGTTTTTT
TRBV6-5	TRBJ1-2	TRBD1	-	11	CATQGARGYTF	TGTGCCACCCAGGGGGCGCGTGGCTACACCTTC
TRBV2	TRBJ2-7	-	once	12	CASNQGGYEQYF	TGTGCCAGCAACCAGGGGGGCTACGAGCAGTACTTC
TRBV5-4	TRBJ2-3	TRBD2	-	18	CASSLAGTSGWSTDTQYF	TGTGCCAGCAGCTTGGCCGGGACTAGCGGCTGGAGCACAGATACGCAGTATTTT
TRBV6-1	TRBJ1-4	-	-	16	CASSEPTAARNEKLFF	TGTGCCAGCAGTGAACCTACCGCAGCCCGTAATGAAAAACTGTTTTTT
TRBV2	TRBJ2-3	-	-	17	CASSHTGTRPYTDTQYF	TGTGCCAGCAGCCACACCGGGACAAGACCTTACACAGATACGCAGTATTTT
TRBV11-1	TRBJ2-1	TRBD2	-	17	CASSSALERGGRDEQFF	TGTGCCAGCAGCTCCGCCCTAGAGCGGGGGGGCCGAGATGAGCAGTTCTTC
TRBV9	TRBJ1-1	TRBD1	-	12	CASSPRDSEAFF	TGTGCCAGCAGCCCACGGGACAGTGAAGCTTTCTTT
TRBV2	TRBJ2-7	-	-	14	CASSERLDDYEQYF	TGTGCCAGCAGTGAACGGCTAGATGATTACGAGCAGTACTTC
TRBV7-2	TRBJ1-2	-	-	14	CASSGWTANYGYTF	TGTGCCAGCAGCGGCTGGACGGCAAACTATGGCTACACCTTC
TRBV7-2	TRBJ2-1	-	-	13	CASSRSSYNEQFF	TGTGCCAGCAGTAGGTCTTCTTACAATGAGCAGTTCTTC
TRBV4-1	TRBJ1-1	-	-	15	CASNYGGALNTEAFF	TGCGCCAGTAACTACGGGGGGGCCCTGAACACTGAAGCTTTCTTT
TRBV27	TRBJ2-3	-	-	15	CASSIGLFGTDTQYF	TGTGCCAGCAGCATAGGGTTGTTTGGCACAGATACGCAGTATTTT
TRBV4-2	TRBJ2-2	-	-	16	CASRETGLLNTGELFF	TGTGCCAGCAGAGAGACGGGACTCCTGAACACCGGGGAGCTGTTTTTT